These T cell receptor beta chains were read from a single sample in a study of CD8+ T cells in alopecia areata. TCRdb's table, derived via immunoSEQ multiplex PCR, lists solely in-frame clones and lacks some. The sample carries 150,000 to 200,000 clones, roughly 60% recorded once. The sample consisted of CD4+ T cells sorted from blood, taken at week 24, from a patient treated with tofacitinib. All receptors come from a human donor with alopecia areata. Each CDR3 is given with its conserved first and last residue. Fields, in order: J gene, clone size, V gene, D gene, CDR3 protein, CDR3 DNA. The D gene is left open where the match is weak. Clone size is stated in some rows and not others, as once, few, many or a class when expanded.

>TRBJ2-2|NA|TRBV5-1|NA
CASSWETTNTGELFF
TGCGCCAGCAGCTGGGAGACAACTAACACCGGGGAGCTGTTTTTT
>TRBJ1-2|NA|TRBV7-3|NA
CASSLEARGLGYGYTF
TGTGCCAGCAGCTTAGAGGCCAGGGGACTTGGCTATGGCTACACCTTC
>TRBJ1-5|NA|TRBV7-2|NA
CASSLDSFPQPQHF
TGTGCCAGCAGCTTAGACAGCTTCCCTCAGCCCCAGCATTTT
>TRBJ1-2|NA|TRBV29-1|TRBD1
CSVRAGGNGGYTF
TGCAGCGTTCGGGCAGGGGGGAACGGCGGCTACACCTTC
>TRBJ2-3|NA|TRBV5-1|TRBD1
CASSLWTGSLRGDTQYF
TGCGCCAGCAGCTTGTGGACAGGGTCGCTGCGGGGAGATACGCAGTATTTT
>TRBJ2-3|NA|TRBV29-1|NA
CSVEAAKGAQYF
TGCAGCGTTGAAGCCGCGAAGGGGGCGCAGTATTTT
>TRBJ2-2|NA|TRBV29-1|TRBD2
CSVREGFGELFF
TGCAGCGTTAGGGAGGGATTCGGGGAGCTGTTTTTT
>TRBJ1-1|NA|TRBV9|NA
CASSVDLGGSAFF
TGTGCCAGCAGCGTAGATTTAGGGGGAAGCGCTTTCTTT
>TRBJ2-7|NA|TRBV29-1|TRBD2
CSVSGGPTYEQYF
TGCAGCGTTAGCGGGGGGCCGACCTACGAGCAGTACTTC
>TRBJ2-5|few|TRBV5-1|TRBD2
CASSLWGLAGEETQYF
TGCGCCAGCAGCTTGTGGGGACTAGCGGGAGAAGAGACCCAGTACTTC
>TRBJ1-1|NA|TRBV5-6|TRBD1
CASTIGEGQGRAFF
TGTGCCAGCACCATTGGAGAGGGACAGGGTCGGGCTTTCTTT
>TRBJ2-7|NA|TRBV29-1|NA
CSVETGTLYEQYF
TGCAGCGTTGAGACCGGAACACTCTACGAGCAGTACTTC
>TRBJ2-7|NA|TRBV10-3|NA
CAISDLGSSYEQYF
TGTGCCATCAGTGACCTGGGGAGTTCCTACGAGCAGTACTTC
>TRBJ2-2|NA|TRBV10-3|NA
CAISPGTFNTGELFF
TGTGCCATCAGTCCAGGGACTTTTAACACCGGGGAGCTGTTTTTT
>TRBJ2-3|NA|TRBV5-1|NA
CASSLRTGTDTQYF
TGCGCCAGCAGCTTGAGGACGGGCACAGATACGCAGTATTTT
>TRBJ2-1|once|TRBV30|NA
CAWRAGPYNEQFF
TGTGCCTGGAGAGCCGGACCCTACAATGAGCAGTTCTTC
>TRBJ2-7|NA|TRBV4-1|NA
CASSQVQPTNEQYF
TGCGCCAGCAGCCAAGTCCAACCCACTAACGAGCAGTACTTC
>TRBJ1-3|few|TRBV29-1|NA
CSVDGASGNTIYF
TGCAGCGTTGACGGAGCATCAGGAAACACCATATATTTT
>TRBJ2-1|few|TRBV14|NA
CASSQVAGPDNEQFF
TGTGCCAGCAGCCAAGTCGCGGGGCCTGACAATGAGCAGTTCTTC
>TRBJ2-1|NA|TRBV15|TRBD2
CATSRGGGAYNEQFF
TGTGCCACCAGCAGAGGCGGGGGGGCCTACAATGAGCAGTTCTTC
>TRBJ2-7|NA|TRBV5-1|NA
CASSLDTQLANEQYF
TGCGCCAGCAGCTTGGATACACAGCTTGCGAACGAGCAGTACTTC
>TRBJ2-7|medium-sized|TRBV29-1|TRBD1
CSAVTGIDEQYF
TGCAGCGCTGTGACAGGGATTGACGAGCAGTACTTC
>TRBJ2-2|NA|TRBV30|NA
CAWRENWNTGELFF
TGTGCCTGGAGAGAGAATTGGAACACCGGGGAGCTGTTTTTT
>TRBJ1-4|NA|TRBV7-9|NA
CASSLTEKLFF
TGTGCCAGCAGCTTAACAGAAAAACTGTTTTTT
>TRBJ2-3|NA|TRBV29-1|TRBD1
CSVQDRGLTDTQYF
TGCAGCGTTCAAGACAGGGGGTTGACAGATACGCAGTATTTT
>TRBJ2-2|NA|TRBV2|NA
CASHRFTGELFF
TGTGCCAGCCATAGATTCACCGGGGAGCTGTTTTTT
>TRBJ1-3|NA|TRBV29-1|NA
CSALSPRGAQGNTIYF
TGCAGCGCACTCTCCCCGCGGGGGGCCCAAGGAAACACCATATATTTT
>TRBJ1-5|once|TRBV7-2|NA
CASSTMRSQPQHF
TGTGCCAGCAGCACAATGCGCAGTCAGCCCCAGCATTTT
>TRBJ2-7|NA|TRBV6-1|NA
CASSARWGVSYEQYF
TGTGCCAGCAGTGCCCGGTGGGGGGTCTCCTACGAGCAGTACTTC
>TRBJ2-7|NA|TRBV30|TRBD1
CAWSGGGQGYEQYF
TGTGCCTGGAGTGGAGGGGGACAGGGATACGAGCAGTACTTC
>TRBJ2-2|NA|TRBV4-3|NA
CASSQLAVNTGELFF
TGCGCCAGCAGCCAATTGGCGGTTAACACCGGGGAGCTGTTTTTT